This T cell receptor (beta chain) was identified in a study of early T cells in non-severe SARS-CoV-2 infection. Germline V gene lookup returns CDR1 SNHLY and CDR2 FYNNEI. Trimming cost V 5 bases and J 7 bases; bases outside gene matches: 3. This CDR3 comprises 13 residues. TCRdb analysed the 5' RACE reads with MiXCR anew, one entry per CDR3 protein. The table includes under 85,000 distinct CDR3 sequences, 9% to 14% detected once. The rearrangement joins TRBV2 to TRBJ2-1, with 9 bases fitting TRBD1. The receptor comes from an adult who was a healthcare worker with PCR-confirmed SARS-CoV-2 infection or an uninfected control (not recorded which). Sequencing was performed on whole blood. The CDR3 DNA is TGTGCCAGCAGTTCCGGGACAGGGAATGAGCAGTTCTTC. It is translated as CASSSGTGNEQFF.